This T cell receptor beta chain is from a study of blood T cell repertoires in COVID-19. Study summary: The study drew acute and convalescent COVID-19 samples from the United States, Italy and Spain.

Measured with immunoSEQ multiplex PCR; TCRdb has only the in-frame clones, and not every one. In the table there are approximately 230,000 clones, approximately 84% of which are singletons. Across 20 to 25 US areas, participants ranged in age from about 18 to 90 years. Cohort placement rested on clinical history that participants reported themselves. All recovered Cohort 3 donors got two negative PCRs, got clearance, or saw symptom resolution. The CDR3 spans 18 residues. V shed 1 base, J shed 2 bases, and the junction held 11 bases outside the gene matches. Germline CDR1 is LNHNV and CDR2 is YYDKDF (reference sequence).

Material: PBMCs or T cells enriched from blood (not recorded which). The chain carries TRBV15 and TRBJ1-5; 7 bases are shared with TRBD1. This receptor was obtained from a man aged 35-49 years who had recovered from COVID-19. The CDR3 here is CATSRARIGTGGNQPQHF. In DNA form, the CDR3 reads TGTGCCACCAGCAGAGCCCGGATTGGCACAGGGGGCAATCAGCCCCAGCATTTT. The entire variable domain, with the rest obtained from reference TRBV15 and TRBJ1-5, is as follows: DAMVIQNPRYQVTQFGKPVTLSCSQTLNHNVMYWYQQKSSQAPKLLFHYYDKDFNNEADTPDNFQSRRPNTSFCFLDIRSPGLGDTAMYLCATSRARIGTGGNQPQHFGDGTRLSIL.